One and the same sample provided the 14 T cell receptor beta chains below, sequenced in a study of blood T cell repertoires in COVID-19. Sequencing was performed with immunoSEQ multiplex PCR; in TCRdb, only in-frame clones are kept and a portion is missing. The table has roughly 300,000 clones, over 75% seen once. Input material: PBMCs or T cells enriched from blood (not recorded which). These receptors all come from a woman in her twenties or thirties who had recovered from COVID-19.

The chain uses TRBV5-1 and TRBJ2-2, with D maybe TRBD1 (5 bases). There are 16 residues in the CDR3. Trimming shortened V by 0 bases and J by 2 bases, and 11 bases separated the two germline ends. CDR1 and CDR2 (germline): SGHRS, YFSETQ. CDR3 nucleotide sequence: TGCGCCAGCAGCTTGGCCGACAGTATTAACACCGGGGAGCTGTTTTTT. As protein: CASSLADSINTGELFF.

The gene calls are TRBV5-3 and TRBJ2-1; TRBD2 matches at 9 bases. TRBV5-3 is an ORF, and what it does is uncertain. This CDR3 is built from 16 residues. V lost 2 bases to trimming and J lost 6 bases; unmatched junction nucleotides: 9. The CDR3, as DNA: TGTGCCAGAAGCTTAAAAGTTAGCGGGAGTGGCAATGAGCAGTTCTTC. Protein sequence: CARSLKVSGSGNEQFF.

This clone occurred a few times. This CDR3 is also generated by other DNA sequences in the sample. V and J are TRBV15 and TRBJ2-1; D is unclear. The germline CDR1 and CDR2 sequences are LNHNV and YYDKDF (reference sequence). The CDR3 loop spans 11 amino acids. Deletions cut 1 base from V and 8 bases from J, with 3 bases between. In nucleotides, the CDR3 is TGTGCCACCAGCAGAGTCGATGAGCAGTTCTTC. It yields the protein CATSRVDEQFF.

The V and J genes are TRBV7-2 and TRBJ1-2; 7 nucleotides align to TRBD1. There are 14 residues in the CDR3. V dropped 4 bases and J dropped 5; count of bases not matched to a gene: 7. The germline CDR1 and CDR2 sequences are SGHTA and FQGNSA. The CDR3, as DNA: TGTGCCAGCAGCTCGACACAGGGGCCGTATGGCTACACCTTC. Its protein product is CASSSTQGPYGYTF.

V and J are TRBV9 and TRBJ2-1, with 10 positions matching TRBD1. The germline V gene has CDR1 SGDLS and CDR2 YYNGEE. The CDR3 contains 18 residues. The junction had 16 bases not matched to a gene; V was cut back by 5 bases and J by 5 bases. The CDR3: CASSRQGAFRRVDNEQFF. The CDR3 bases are TGTGCCAGCAGTCGACAGGGGGCCTTCCGGCGGGTGGACAATGAGCAGTTCTTC.

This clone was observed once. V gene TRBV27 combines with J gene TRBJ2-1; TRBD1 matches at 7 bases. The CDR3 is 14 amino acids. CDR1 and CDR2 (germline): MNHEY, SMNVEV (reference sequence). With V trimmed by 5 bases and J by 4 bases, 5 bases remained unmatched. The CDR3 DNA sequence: TGTGCCAGCAGTCTCCGGGACAGATACAATGAGCAGTTCTTC. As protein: CASSLRDRYNEQFF.

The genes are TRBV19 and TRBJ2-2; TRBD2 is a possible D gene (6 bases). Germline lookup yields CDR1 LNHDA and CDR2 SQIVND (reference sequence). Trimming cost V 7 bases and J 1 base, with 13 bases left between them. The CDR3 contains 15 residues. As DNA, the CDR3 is TGTGCCAGTACCATAATCGGGGGGAACACCGGGGAGCTGTTTTTT. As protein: CASTIIGGNTGELFF. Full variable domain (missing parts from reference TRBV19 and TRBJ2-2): DGGITQSPKYLFRKEGQNVTLSCEQNLNHDAMYWYRQDPGQGLRLIYYSQIVNDFQKGDIAEGYSVSREKKESFPLTVTSAQKNPTAFYLCASTIIGGNTGELFFGEGSRLTVL.

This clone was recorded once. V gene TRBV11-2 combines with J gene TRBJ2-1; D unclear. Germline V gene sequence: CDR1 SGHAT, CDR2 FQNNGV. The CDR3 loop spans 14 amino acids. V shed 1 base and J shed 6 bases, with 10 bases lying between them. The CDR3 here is CASSLGLDLNEQFF. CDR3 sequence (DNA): TGTGCCAGCAGCTTAGGTCTAGACCTCAATGAGCAGTTCTTC.

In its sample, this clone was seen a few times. In nucleotides, the CDR3 is TGTGCCACCGAGCAGGGCCGTTATAGCAATCAGCCCCAGCATTTT. Translated: CATEQGRYSNQPQHF. J is TRBJ1-5 and V is TRBV21-1; TRBD1, the D gene given by the table, was not confirmed from the DNA. TRBV21-1 is tagged as a pseudogene. This CDR3 contains 15 residues.

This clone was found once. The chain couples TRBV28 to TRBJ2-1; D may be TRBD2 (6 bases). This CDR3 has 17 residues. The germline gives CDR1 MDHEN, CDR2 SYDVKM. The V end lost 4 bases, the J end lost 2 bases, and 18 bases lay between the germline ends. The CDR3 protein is CASSSVLAKNAYNEQFF. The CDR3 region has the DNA TGTGCCAGCAGTTCGGTCCTAGCGAAAAACGCCTACAATGAGCAGTTCTTC.

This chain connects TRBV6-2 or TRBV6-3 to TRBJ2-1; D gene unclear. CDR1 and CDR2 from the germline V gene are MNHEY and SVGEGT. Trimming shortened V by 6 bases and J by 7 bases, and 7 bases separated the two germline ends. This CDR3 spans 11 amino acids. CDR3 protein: CASSNQNEQFF. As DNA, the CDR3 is TGTGCCAGCAGCAATCAAAATGAGCAGTTCTTC.

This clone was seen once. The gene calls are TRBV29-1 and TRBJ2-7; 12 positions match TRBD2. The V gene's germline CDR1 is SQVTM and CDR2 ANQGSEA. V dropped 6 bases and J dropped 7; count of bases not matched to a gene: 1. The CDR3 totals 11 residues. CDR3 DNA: TGCAGCGTCGGACTAGCGGGGGAGCAGTACTTC. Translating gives CSVGLAGEQYF.

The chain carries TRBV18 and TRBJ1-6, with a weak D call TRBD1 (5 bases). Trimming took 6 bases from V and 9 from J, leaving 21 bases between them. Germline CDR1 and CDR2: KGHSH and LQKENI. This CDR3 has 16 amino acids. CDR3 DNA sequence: TGTGCCAGCTCCCCCGGGGAGGGGTACGGTGCTTCACCCCTCCACTTT. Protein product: CASSPGEGYGASPLHF.

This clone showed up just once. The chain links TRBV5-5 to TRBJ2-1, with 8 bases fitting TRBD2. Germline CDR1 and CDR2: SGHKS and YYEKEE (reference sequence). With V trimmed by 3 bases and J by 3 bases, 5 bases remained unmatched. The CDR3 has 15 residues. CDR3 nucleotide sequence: TGTGCCAGCAGCTGGGGGGCGGGGGGCTACAATGAGCAGTTCTTC. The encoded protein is CASSWGAGGYNEQFF.